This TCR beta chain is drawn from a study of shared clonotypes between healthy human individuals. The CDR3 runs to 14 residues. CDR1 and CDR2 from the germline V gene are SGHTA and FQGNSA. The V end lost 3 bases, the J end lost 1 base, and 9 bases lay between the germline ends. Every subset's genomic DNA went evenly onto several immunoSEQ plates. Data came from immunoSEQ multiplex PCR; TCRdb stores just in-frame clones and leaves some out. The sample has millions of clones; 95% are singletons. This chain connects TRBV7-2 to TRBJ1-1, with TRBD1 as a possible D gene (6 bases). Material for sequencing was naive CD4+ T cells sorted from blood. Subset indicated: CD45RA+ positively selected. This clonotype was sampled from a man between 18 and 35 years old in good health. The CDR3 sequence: CASSFSRGNTEAFF. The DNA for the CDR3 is TGTGCCAGCAGCTTCTCCAGGGGGAACACTGAAGCTTTCTTT.